This entry describes one T cell receptor (beta chain). The sample originates from a study of blood T cell repertoires in COVID-19. The overall study: Spain, Italy and the United States supplied samples that represented acute and convalescent COVID-19. Sources were T cells, B-cell-depleted T cells, or PBMCs; the material itself was cDNA or gDNA.

Original analysis: Estimation of nucleated cell counts relied on the amplification of reference gene primers. Some clones are missing from TCRdb's copy, which holds only in-frame ones; the method was immunoSEQ multiplex PCR. The D gene and trimming were derived from the DNA, and the V and J assignments and clone size from that table. There are hundreds of thousands of clones in the sample; roughly 86% occur only once, and about 1.6% lies in the top ten. Germline V CDR1 and CDR2: ENHRY, SYGVKD. V was cut by 2 bases and J by 2 bases, with 13 bases left in between. This CDR3 spans 15 amino acids. The J gene is TRBJ2-7, the V gene TRBV10-3; no clear D gene. The source of this sequence is a woman aged 55 to 70 who had recovered from COVID-19. The sample taken for sequencing was peripheral blood. Here the CDR3 reads CAISERSGGAYEQYF. CDR3 bases: TGTGCCATCAGTGAGCGCTCTGGCGGAGCCTACGAGCAGTACTTC.